This TCR beta chain was obtained from a study of memory CD4+ T cells and cytomegalovirus serostatus (dated by TCRdb to about 2019). Some background on the complete study: The cohort included roughly 33 healthy adults from Belgium, of whom 9 were CMV seropositive and approximately 24 were CMV seronegative. To replicate a published TCR-based CMV serostatus classifier, the researchers sequenced the CD4+ memory TCRbeta repertoires of a Belgian cohort whose cytomegalovirus serostatus was known.

V loses 4 bases of germline sequence and J loses 2 bases, and the interval between the two ends is 16 bases. CDR1 and CDR2, looked up from the germline V gene (reference sequence), are SGHKS and YYEKEE. From the cysteine through the phenylalanine, the CDR3 covers 15 amino acids. Only the CDR3 DNA stays, 45 bases, in frame from base 1. Worth noting for this clone: Its antigen is currently not known. Qualities for individual bases were not recorded, and no much larger clone is one base off.

The full study reports these points: Among the roughly 160 previously reported CMV-associated TCRbeta sequences, some 69 showed up in the CD4+ memory repertoires, with each one found in between one and five individuals. On the Belgian cohort, the classifier based on the original framework reached a median bootstrapped AUC of approximately 0.95, with a 95% CI of 0.76-1.00. The results were interpreted as suggesting that the CMV-associated TCR signature is mostly present in the CD4+ memory repertoire. Only CD4+CD45RO+ memory cells were sequenced, in contrast to the original study, which included naive and memory CD4+ and CD8+ populations. For predicting CMV serostatus, the median bootstrapped AUC was approximately 0.96 using the original framework and about 0.9 using a US-trained random forest.

The Quick-DNA Microprep Kit was used to extract genomic DNA from the sorted cells. Amplification of TCRbeta DNA was done with the immunoSEQ hsTCRbeta kit, following the protocol from the manufacturer. An Illumina MiSeq instrument was used to sequence the TCRbeta libraries. In the paper's pipeline: Following removal of out-of-frame sequences, about 2,200,000 distinct TCRbeta sequences were retained, with an average of roughly 70,000 per individual. Each individual was scored using the number of some 160 previously reported CMV-associated TCRbeta sequences that the individual carried and the total number of productive distinct TCRbeta sequences. A beta-binomial model was reimplemented in Python, and scikit-learn random forests with default parameters were trained on data from the US cohort. Classifier performance on the Belgian cohort was summarized as median AUC with percentile confidence intervals calculated over 10,000 bootstrap iterations. Sourced from immuneACCESS, this table was stored by TCRdb with only in-frame sequences that have V and J called. A share of the clones is absent; for the studies checked, an unresolved V gene accounts for under half, and the remainder has no known explanation. The V and J calls and clone size come from that table; D and trimming were worked out from the DNA. Across this sample there are around 26,000 clones, with approximately 72% seen only once. The ten biggest clones cover under 0.75% of the sample.

Single viable CD3+CD4+CD8-CD45RO+ cells were sorted as memory CD4+ T cells on a FACSAria II. To determine CMV serostatus, a Roche Elecsys assay was used that detects serum IgG against CMV pp150, pp28, p38 and p52. Once the samples were thawed, total CD4+ T cells were enriched through positive selection using CD4 magnetic microbeads. The samples came from a separate study whose specific focus was interrogating the CD4+ T cell memory repertoire. Peripheral blood mononuclear cells were isolated and cryopreserved according to standard operating procedures, and serum was kept at -80 degrees C. The staining relied on CD3-PerCP (BW264/56), CD4-APC (RPA-T4), CD45RO-PE (UCHT1) and CD8-Pacific Orange (3B5) antibodies, and Sytox blue was used to exclude non-viable cells.

The sequence joins TRBV5-5 to TRBJ2-7; the D gene is perhaps TRBD1 or TRBD2, as each covers 5 bases. This clonotype originated in an adult in good health and CMV-seronegative. The material sequenced was memory CD4+ T cells from blood. The DNA is TGTGCCAGCAGCGTCTCCGGGACGTCCACCTACGAGCAGTACTTC. Translated, it reads CASSVSGTSTYEQYF.